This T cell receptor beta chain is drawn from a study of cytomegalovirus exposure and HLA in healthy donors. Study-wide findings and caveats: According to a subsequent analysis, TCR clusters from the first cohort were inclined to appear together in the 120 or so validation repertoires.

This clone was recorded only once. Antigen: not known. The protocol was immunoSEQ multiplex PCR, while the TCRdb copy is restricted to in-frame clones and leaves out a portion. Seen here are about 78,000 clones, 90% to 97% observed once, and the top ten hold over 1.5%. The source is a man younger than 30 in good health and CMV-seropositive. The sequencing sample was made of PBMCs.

CDR3 region: CASSQNPGGDAFF. The CDR3 nucleotides are TGTGCCAGCAGCCAAAACCCAGGGGGCGACGCTTTCTTT. V usage is TRBV7-9 and J usage is TRBJ1-1, with 8 bases matching TRBD1. This CDR3 has 13 residues. V was clipped by 5 bases and J by 11 bases; unmatched bases: 10. Germline CDR1 is SEHNR and CDR2 is FQNEAQ (reference sequence).